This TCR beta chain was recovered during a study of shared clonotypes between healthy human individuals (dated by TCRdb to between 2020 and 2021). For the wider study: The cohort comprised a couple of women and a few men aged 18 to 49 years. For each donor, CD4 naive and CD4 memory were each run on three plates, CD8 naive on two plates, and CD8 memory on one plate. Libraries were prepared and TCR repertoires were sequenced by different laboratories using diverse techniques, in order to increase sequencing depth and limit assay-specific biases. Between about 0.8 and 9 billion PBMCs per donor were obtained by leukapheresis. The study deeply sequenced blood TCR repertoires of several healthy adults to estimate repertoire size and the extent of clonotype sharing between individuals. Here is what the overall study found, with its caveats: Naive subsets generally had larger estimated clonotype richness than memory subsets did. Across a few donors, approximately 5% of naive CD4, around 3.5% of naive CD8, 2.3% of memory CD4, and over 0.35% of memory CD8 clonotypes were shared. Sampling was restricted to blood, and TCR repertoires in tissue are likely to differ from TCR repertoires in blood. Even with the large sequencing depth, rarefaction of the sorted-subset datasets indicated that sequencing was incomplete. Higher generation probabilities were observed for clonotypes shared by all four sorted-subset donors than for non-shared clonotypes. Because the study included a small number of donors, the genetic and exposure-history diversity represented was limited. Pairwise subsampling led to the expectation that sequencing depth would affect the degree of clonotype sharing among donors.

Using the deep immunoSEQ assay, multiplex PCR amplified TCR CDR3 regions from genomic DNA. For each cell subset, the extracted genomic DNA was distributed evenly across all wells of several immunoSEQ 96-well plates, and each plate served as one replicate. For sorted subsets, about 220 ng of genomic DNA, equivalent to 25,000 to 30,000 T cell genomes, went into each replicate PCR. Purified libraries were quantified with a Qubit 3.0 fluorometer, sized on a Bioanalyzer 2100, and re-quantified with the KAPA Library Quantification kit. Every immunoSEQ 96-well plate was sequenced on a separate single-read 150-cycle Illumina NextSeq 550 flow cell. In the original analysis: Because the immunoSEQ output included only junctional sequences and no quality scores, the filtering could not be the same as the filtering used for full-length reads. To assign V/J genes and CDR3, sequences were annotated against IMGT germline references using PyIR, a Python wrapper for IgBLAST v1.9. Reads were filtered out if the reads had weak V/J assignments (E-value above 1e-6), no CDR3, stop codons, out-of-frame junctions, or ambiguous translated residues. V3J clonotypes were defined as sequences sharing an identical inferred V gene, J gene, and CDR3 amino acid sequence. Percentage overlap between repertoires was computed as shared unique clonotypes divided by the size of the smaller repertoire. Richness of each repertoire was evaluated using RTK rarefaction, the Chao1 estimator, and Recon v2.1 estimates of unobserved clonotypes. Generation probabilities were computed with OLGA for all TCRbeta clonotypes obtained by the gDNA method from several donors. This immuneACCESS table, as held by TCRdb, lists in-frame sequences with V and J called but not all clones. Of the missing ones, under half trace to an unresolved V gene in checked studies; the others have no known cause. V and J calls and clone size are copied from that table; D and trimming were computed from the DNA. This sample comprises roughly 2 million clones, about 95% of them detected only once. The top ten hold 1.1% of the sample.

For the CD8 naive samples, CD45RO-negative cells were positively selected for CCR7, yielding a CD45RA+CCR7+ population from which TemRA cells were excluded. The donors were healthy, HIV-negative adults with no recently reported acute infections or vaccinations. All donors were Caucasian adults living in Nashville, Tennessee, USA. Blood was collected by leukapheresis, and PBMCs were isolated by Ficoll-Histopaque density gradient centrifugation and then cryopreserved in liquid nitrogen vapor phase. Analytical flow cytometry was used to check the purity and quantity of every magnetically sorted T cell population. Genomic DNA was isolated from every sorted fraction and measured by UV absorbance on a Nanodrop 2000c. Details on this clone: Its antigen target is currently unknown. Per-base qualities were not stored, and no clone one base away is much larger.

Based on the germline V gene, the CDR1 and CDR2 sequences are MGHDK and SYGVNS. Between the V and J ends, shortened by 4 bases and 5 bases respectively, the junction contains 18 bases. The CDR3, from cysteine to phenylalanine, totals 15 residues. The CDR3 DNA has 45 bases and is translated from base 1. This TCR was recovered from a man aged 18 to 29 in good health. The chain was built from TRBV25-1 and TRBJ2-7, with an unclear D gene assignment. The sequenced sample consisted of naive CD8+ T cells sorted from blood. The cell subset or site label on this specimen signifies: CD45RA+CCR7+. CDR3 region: CASSGVGPLSHEQYF. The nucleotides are TGTGCCAGCAGTGGAGTAGGCCCCCTAAGCCACGAGCAGTACTTC.